This TCR beta chain is drawn from a study of cytomegalovirus exposure and HLA in healthy donors. The study ran its PCR with 60 Vbeta and 13 Jbeta primers. The protocol was immunoSEQ multiplex PCR, while the TCRdb copy is restricted to in-frame clones and leaves out a portion. The table lists roughly 140,000 clones, approximately 86% of them singletons, with under 8% in the top ten. Trimming took 0 bases from V and 3 from J; bases not matched to a gene: 5. This CDR3 is 15 amino acids long. Germline CDR1 reads MNHNS; CDR2 reads SASEGT. Points from the study as a whole: Reports indicated that the classifier achieved high specificity and sensitivity in diagnosing cytomegalovirus status. Another analysis was done later, and it associated 16,951 TCR beta sequences with HLA alleles at 0.05 false discovery rate. When analyzed later, a missense DCLRE1C variant was found to be linked to TCR beta V- and J-gene trimming. CMV serostatus was the only immune exposure information that was available.

Worth noting for this clone: Its target is unknown.

The sequenced material came from PBMCs. The V gene is TRBV6-1, the J gene TRBJ2-7, with 7 bases lining up with TRBD1. This TCR was recovered from a woman aged 45-60 years in good health and CMV-seropositive. The CDR3 nucleotides read TGTGCCAGCAGTGAAGCCGGGACAGAATTCTACGAGCAGTACTTC. Translation gives CASSEAGTEFYEQYF.